Below are 29 T cell receptor beta chains sequenced from a single sample in a study of OX40 agonist ivuxolimab in advanced cancers. Libraries were prepared through the immunoSEQ multiplex PCR assay. TCRdb stores this immuneACCESS table with in-frame sequences only. Part of the clones is absent; in the studies checked, under half of the shortfall reflects unresolved V genes, and no reason is known for the rest. This sample lists about 66,000 clones; 88% were detected once. The ten biggest clones cover 0.67% of the sample. The sequences come from CD4+ or CD8+ T cells sorted from blood, collected in a trial of the OX40 agonist ivuxolimab. Receptors originate from an adult with an advanced solid tumor such as melanoma, head and neck, liver or kidney cancer.

The chain recombines TRBV27 with TRBJ1-2, with D uncertain. The V gene's germline CDR1 is MNHEY and CDR2 SMNVEV (reference sequence). The CDR3 extends over 15 amino acids. V lost 8 bases to trimming and J lost 1 base, with 17 bases between them. In DNA, the CDR3 is TGTGCCAGCGCTCCACTTAAGGCGATTAACTATGGCTACACCTTC. It encodes CASAPLKAINYGYTF.

CDR3 residues: CSVRDSNQPQHF. The DNA for the CDR3 is TGCAGCGTCCGGGACAGCAATCAGCCCCAGCATTTT. The chain carries TRBV29-1 and TRBJ1-5; D possibly corresponds to TRBD1 (5 bases). The CDR3 is 12 amino acids. Between the trimmed V and J ends, which lost 6 bases and 1 base, there was a span of 7 bases. Germline V gene data show CDR1 as SQVTM and CDR2 as ANQGSEA.

This rearrangement joins TRBV27 to TRBJ2-7; possible D gene TRBD1, 6 bases. The CDR3 runs to 14 residues. V shed 6 bases and J shed 6 bases, with 18 bases lying between them. Germline CDR1 MNHEY, CDR2 SMNVEV (reference sequence). The CDR3 loop is CASSRGRMMGEQYF. As DNA, the CDR3 is TGTGCCAGCAGCAGGGGACGCATGATGGGCGAGCAGTACTTC.

This chain uses TRBV5-1 with TRBJ2-2, with D possibly TRBD2 on 5 matching bases. V shed 6 bases and J shed 6 bases, with 18 bases lying between them. The CDR3 runs 15 residues. The V gene's germline CDR1 is SGHRS and CDR2 YFSETQ. The CDR3: CASTSRSGDPGELFF. In DNA form, the CDR3 reads TGCGCCAGCACCTCCCGCTCCGGGGATCCCGGGGAGCTGTTTTTT.

V and J are TRBV7-8 and TRBJ2-3, with D perhaps matching TRBD2 (6 bases). The CDR3 totals 15 residues. The V gene's germline CDR1 is SGHVS and CDR2 FQNEAQ. The V gene lost 6 bases and the J gene lost 2 bases, with 15 bases spanning the gap. This chain's CDR3 is CASSTKRVTTDTQYF. The CDR3 DNA follows: TGTGCCAGCAGTACCAAGCGGGTCACCACAGATACGCAGTATTTT.

CDR3 DNA sequence: TGTGCCAGTAGTATAGAACTGACTAGCTACAATGAGCAGTTCTTC. This sequence encodes CASSIELTSYNEQFF. The chain is built from TRBV19 and TRBJ2-1; D perhaps matches TRBD2 (6 bases). The CDR3 sequence is 15 residues long. Trimming removed 0 bases from V and 3 bases from J, with 9 bases in between. Germline V gene data show CDR1 as LNHDA and CDR2 as SQIVND (reference sequence).

The chain couples TRBV30 to TRBJ1-6; D possibly corresponds to TRBD1 (5 bases). The CDR3 loop spans 16 amino acids. Germline values: CDR1 GTSNPN, CDR2 SVGIG (reference sequence). Trimming removed 3 bases from V and 2 bases from J, with 14 bases in between. CDR3 bases: TGTGCCTGGAGGATTGCTTGGGGACCCTATAATTCACCCCTCCACTTT. It is translated as CAWRIAWGPYNSPLHF.

V gene TRBV7-3 combines with J gene TRBJ1-2; a possible D gene is TRBD1 (5 bases). Germline V gene lookup returns CDR1 SGHTA and CDR2 FQGTGA. The CDR3 loop spans 14 amino acids. V was shortened by 2 bases and J by 4 bases, with 11 bases between the two germline ends. The CDR3: CASSLGRDGYGYTF. CDR3 nucleotides: TGTGCCAGCAGCTTAGGGAGGGACGGCTATGGCTACACCTTC.

Only one count was recorded for this clone. The chain links TRBV20-1 to TRBJ2-3, with unresolved D. Germline V gene sequence: CDR1 DFQATT, CDR2 SNEGSKA (reference sequence). The CDR3 runs to 11 residues. The CDR3 sequence is CSLVPEDTQYF. CDR3 nucleotides: TGCAGCCTTGTGCCTGAGGATACGCAGTATTTT.

V usage is TRBV7-9 and J usage is TRBJ2-1, with TRBD1 identical over 9 bases. Losses at the gene ends were 1 base for V and 3 bases for J; bases not matched to a gene: 4. Germline V gives CDR1 SEHNR, CDR2 FQNEAQ (reference sequence). The length of the CDR3 is 16 residues. CDR3 coding DNA: TGTGCCAGCAGCTTAGGGAGGACAGGGGACTACAATGAGCAGTTCTTC. It codes for CASSLGRTGDYNEQFF.

This clone was picked up one time. This chain connects TRBV19 to TRBJ2-1; D tentatively reads TRBD1 or TRBD2 (6 bases each). Germline-derived CDR1 and CDR2 are LNHDA and SQIVND (reference sequence). V shed 9 bases and J shed 5 bases, with 20 bases lying between them. The CDR3 consists of 15 residues. CDR3 in amino acids: CASNGLGGWNNEQFF. The CDR3 region has the DNA TGTGCCAGCAATGGACTGGGGGGCTGGAACAATGAGCAGTTCTTC.

The CDR3 nucleotides read TGTGCCAGCAGCCATTCCCTAACCCAGGGGAGAGAGACCCAGTACTTC. This sequence encodes CASSHSLTQGRETQYF. The gene calls are TRBV4-2 and TRBJ2-5; D may be TRBD1 (6 bases). The CDR3 contains 16 residues. Trimming took 3 bases from V and 4 from J, leaving 18 bases between them. Germline values: CDR1 LGHNA, CDR2 YNFKEQ.

This chain connects TRBV7-2 to TRBJ2-6; 11 bases line up with TRBD1. The junction had 7 bases not matched to a gene; V was cut back by 3 bases and J by 3 bases. This CDR3 contains 18 residues. Per the germline V gene, CDR1 is SGHTA and CDR2 is FQGNSA. The CDR3 region has the DNA TGTGCCAGCAGCTTCCCGGGACAGGGGGTTTATGGGGCCAACGTCCTGACTTTC. Protein sequence: CASSFPGQGVYGANVLTF.

This rearrangement joins TRBV10-3 to TRBJ2-2; 7 bases are shared with TRBD2. This CDR3 comprises 16 residues. Germline CDR1 is ENHRY and CDR2 is SYGVKD. J lost 1 base, V lost 2 bases, and 4 bases had no gene match. CDR3 bases: TGTGCCATCAGTGAGACTGCTAGCGGGAACACCGGGGAGCTGTTTTTT. Its protein product is CAISETASGNTGELFF.

This clone was observed a single time. V gene TRBV9 combines with J gene TRBJ1-3; D remains unclear. The germline V and J ends were trimmed by 0 bases and 0 bases, with 4 bases remaining between them. The CDR3 is made up of 14 amino acids. Germline V gene sequence: CDR1 SGDLS, CDR2 YYNGEE. The CDR3 coding sequence is TGTGCCAGCAGCGTAGCAGACTCTGGAAACACCATATATTTT. Translated: CASSVADSGNTIYF.

The chain employs TRBV5-1 and TRBJ2-7, with 8 nucleotides matching TRBD2. The CDR3 runs 15 residues. J was trimmed by 3 bases and V by 3 bases; bases with no gene match: 8. The V gene's germline CDR1 is SGHRS and CDR2 YFSETQ. Here the CDR3 DNA reads TGCGCCAGCAGCTCTACTAGCGGTCATAACTACGAGCAGTACTTC. It codes for CASSSTSGHNYEQYF.

J is TRBJ1-1 and V is TRBV5-1; maybe TRBD1 (5 bases). This CDR3 has 14 residues. V gave up 5 bases and J gave up 0 bases, with 11 bases separating them. Per the germline V gene, CDR1 is SGHRS and CDR2 is YFSETQ. CDR3 sequence reads: CASRTGGMNTEAFF. In DNA, the CDR3 is TGCGCCAGCAGAACAGGAGGGATGAACACTGAAGCTTTCTTT. Full variable domain (outside the CDR3, taken from reference TRBV5-1 and TRBJ1-1): KAGVTQTPRYLIKTRGQQVTLSCSPISGHRSVSWYQQTPGQGLQFLFEYFSETQRNKGNFPGRFSGRQFSNSRSEMNVSTLELGDSALYLCASRTGGMNTEAFFGQGTRLTVV.

The CDR3 reads CASSLGGLSSYNEQFF. Here the CDR3 DNA reads TGTGCCAGCAGCTTGGGGGGGCTGAGCTCCTACAATGAGCAGTTCTTC. The J gene is TRBJ2-1, the V gene TRBV5-6, with D possibly matching TRBD1 (6 bases). The V end lost 0 bases, the J end lost 0 bases, and 10 bases lay between the germline ends. CDR3 length: 16 residues. In germline, CDR1 is SGHDT, CDR2 YYEEEE. The entire variable domain, with the rest obtained from reference TRBV5-6 and TRBJ2-1, is as follows: DAGVTQSPTHLIKTRGQQVTLRCSPKSGHDTVSWYQQALGQGPQFIFQYYEEEERQRGNFPDRFSGHQFPNYSSELNVNALLLGDSALYLCASSLGGLSSYNEQFFGPGTRLTVL.

This chain connects TRBV6-1 to TRBJ2-3; D not certain. The V and J ends lost 2 bases and 1 base respectively, with 10 bases between them. CDR1 and CDR2 from the germline V gene are MNHNS and SASEGT. The CDR3 sequence is 15 residues long. The CDR3 sequence is CASSEPGKGTDTQYF. CDR3 DNA: TGTGCCAGCAGTGAACCCGGTAAAGGCACAGATACGCAGTATTTT.

This clone was found a few times. The J gene is TRBJ1-1, the V gene TRBV4-1; no firm D call. Germline CDR1 MGHRA, CDR2 YSYEKL. Trimming pared 1 base from V and 3 bases from J, leaving 15 bases between. CDR3 length equals 16 residues. The CDR3 protein is CASSQGRPRGYTEAFF. The CDR3 DNA sequence: TGCGCCAGCAGCCAAGGTCGACCCAGAGGATACACTGAAGCTTTCTTT.

This chain connects TRBV30 to TRBJ2-7, with 15 bases fitting TRBD2. Germline V gene data show CDR1 as GTSNPN and CDR2 as SVGIG (reference sequence). The ends lost 1 base at V and 5 bases at J; junction bases unmatched: 6. CDR3 length equals 16 residues. CDR3 sequence (DNA): TGTGCCTGGAGTGGGGGGACTAGCGGGAGGAAGAACGAGCAGTACTTC. Amino acid sequence: CAWSGGTSGRKNEQYF.

The V call is TRBV11-2, the J call TRBJ1-3; D is ambiguous. The CDR3 totals 14 residues. Germline CDR1 and CDR2: SGHAT and FQNNGV. V was cut by 5 bases and J by 0 bases, with 8 bases left in between. CDR3 amino acids: CASSPSSSGNTIYF. DNA for the CDR3: TGTGCCAGCAGCCCTAGTAGCTCTGGAAACACCATATATTTT.

The chain is built from TRBV11-2 and TRBJ2-7, with 8 bases aligning to TRBD1. The germline V gene has CDR1 SGHAT and CDR2 FQNNGV. V lost 3 bases, J lost 3 bases, and 7 bases stayed unmatched. This CDR3 comprises 15 residues. CDR3 sequence: CASSFMTGDRYEQYF. In nucleotides, the CDR3 is TGTGCCAGCAGCTTTATGACAGGGGATCGCTACGAGCAGTACTTC.

The chain has TRBV21-1 and TRBJ1-1. TRBV21-1 is designated a pseudogene. This CDR3 has 16 amino acids. CDR3: CASNPRGGAWDTEAFF. Written as DNA, the CDR3 is TGTGCCAGCAACCCTAGGGGGGGGGCATGGGACACTGAAGCTTTCTTT.

This clone is medium-sized by share. This rearrangement joins TRBV11-2 to TRBJ2-5; 7 bases are a match to TRBD1. V was clipped by 5 bases and J by 0 bases; unmatched bases: 6. This CDR3 contains 15 residues. The germline gives CDR1 SGHAT, CDR2 FQNNGV. The CDR3 region is CASSTNRGDQETQYF. DNA for the CDR3: TGTGCCAGCAGCACAAACAGGGGAGACCAAGAGACCCAGTACTTC.

To note about this clone: This specimen includes other DNA sequences encoding the same CDR3. The chain carries TRBV6-6 and TRBJ2-7, with TRBD1 as a possible D gene (6 bases). The CDR3 is 11 residues long. Germline CDR1 reads MNHNY; CDR2 reads SVGAGI (reference sequence). V lost 7 bases and J 7 bases, leaving 11 bases between the germline ends. CDR3 sequence reads: CASNRQGEQYF. CDR3 nucleotides: TGTGCCAGCAACAGGCAGGGGGAGCAGTACTTC.

The chain carries TRBV2 and TRBJ2-7; TRBD2 matches 8 bases. CDR3 length equals 14 residues. Germline CDR1 SNHLY, CDR2 FYNNEI. Unmatched junction bases numbered 9, after V lost 8 bases and J lost 3 bases. The CDR3 is CASRQGLVVYEQYF. As DNA, the CDR3 is TGTGCCAGCCGCCAGGGACTAGTAGTCTACGAGCAGTACTTC.

This clone was detected once. V usage is TRBV10-2 and J usage is TRBJ2-2; the D gene could be TRBD1 or TRBD2 (6 bases each). CDR1 WSHSY and CDR2 SAAADI come from the germline V gene. Deletions cut 8 bases from V and 7 bases from J, with 20 bases between. The CDR3 spans 15 residues. The chain's CDR3 is CASGSSGGRGGELFF. The CDR3 DNA reads as TGCGCCAGCGGGTCCTCCGGGGGCAGGGGCGGGGAGCTGTTTTTT.

The V call is TRBV29-1, the J call TRBJ2-1; 11 bases are a match to TRBD2. Germline assignment: CDR1 SQVTM and CDR2 ANQGSEA. The V and J ends lost 8 bases and 2 bases, in that order; junction bases with no gene match: 8. The CDR3 is made up of 15 amino acids. CDR3 nucleotides: TGCAGCTTAGCGGGAGGGCCTAATACCTACAATGAGCAGTTCTTC. Encoded protein: CSLAGGPNTYNEQFF.